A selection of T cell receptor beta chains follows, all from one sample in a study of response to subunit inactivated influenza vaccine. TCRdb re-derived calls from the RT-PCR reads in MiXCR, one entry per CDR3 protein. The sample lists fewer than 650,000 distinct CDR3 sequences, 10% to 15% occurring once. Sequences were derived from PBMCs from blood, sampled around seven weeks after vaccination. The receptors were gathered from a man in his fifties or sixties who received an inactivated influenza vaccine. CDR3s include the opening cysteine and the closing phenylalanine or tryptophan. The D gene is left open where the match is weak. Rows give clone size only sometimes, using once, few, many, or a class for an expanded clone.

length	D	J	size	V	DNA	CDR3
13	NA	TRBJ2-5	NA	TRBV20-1	TGCAGTGCTAGAGTGGAGGGCAGGCAGACCCAGTACTTC	CSARVEGRQTQYF
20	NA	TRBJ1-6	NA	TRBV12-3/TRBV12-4	TGTGCCAGCAGTTTAGGGGGGACTTTCACTCGGACAACTCTCCAAAACCCCCTCCACTTT	CASSLGGTFTRTTLQNPLHF
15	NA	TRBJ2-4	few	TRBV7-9	TGTGCCAGCAGCTTAGGGTCCTCAGCCAAAAACATTCAGTACTTC	CASSLGSSAKNIQYF
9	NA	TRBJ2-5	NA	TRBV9	TGTGCCGGGGTTGAGACCCAGTACTTC	CAGVETQYF
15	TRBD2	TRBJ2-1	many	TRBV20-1	TGCAGTGCTAGACAACAAGAGCGGGGTTGGAATGAGCAGTTCTTC	CSARQQERGWNEQFF
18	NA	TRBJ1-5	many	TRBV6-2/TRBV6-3	TGTGCCAGCAGTCCTAGGCCCTTCCATCCCCTTGGCAATCAGCCCCAGCATTTT	CASSPRPFHPLGNQPQHF
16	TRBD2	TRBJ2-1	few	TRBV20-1	TGCAGTGCTAACGCACTAGCGGTCAATTCCTACAATGAGCAGTTCTTC	CSANALAVNSYNEQFF
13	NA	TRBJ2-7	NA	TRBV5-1	TGCGCCAGCAGCAGGTACAGCTCCTACGAGCAGTACTTC	CASSRYSSYEQYF
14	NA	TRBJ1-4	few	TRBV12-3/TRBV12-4	TGTGCCAGCAGTTTTGGAGGGTCCCCTGAAAAACTGTTTTTT	CASSFGGSPEKLFF
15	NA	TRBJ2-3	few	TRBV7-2	TGTGCCAGCAGCTCCTGGACCATTAGCACAGATACGCAGTATTTT	CASSSWTISTDTQYF
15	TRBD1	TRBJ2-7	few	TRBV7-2	TGTGCCAGCAGCGCGGACAGGGGATTGCCCTACGAGCAGTACTTC	CASSADRGLPYEQYF
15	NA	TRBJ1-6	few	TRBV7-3	TGTGCCAGCAGCCGTTCCAGCAACTATAATTCACCCCTCCACTTT	CASSRSSNYNSPLHF
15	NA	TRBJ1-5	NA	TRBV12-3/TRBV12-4	TGTGCCAGCAGTTTACTGGTGAGGGAGGGACAGCCCCAGCATTTT	CASSLLVREGQPQHF
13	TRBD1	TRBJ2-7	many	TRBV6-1	TGTGCCAGCAGAACAACAGGGGTACACGAGCAGTACTTC	CASRTTGVHEQYF
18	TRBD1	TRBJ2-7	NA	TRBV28	TGTGCCAGCAGAGCTTTATATGAGGGACCCCAGGGGGCTCACGAGCAGTACTTC	CASRALYEGPQGAHEQYF
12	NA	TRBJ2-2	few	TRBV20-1	TGCAGTGCTGTACTCACTACCGGGGAGCTGTTTTTT	CSAVLTTGELFF